These 2 T cell receptor beta chains were all obtained from the same sample, sequenced in a study of T cell changes during pregnancy in multiple sclerosis (dated by TCRdb to about 2019). Receptor libraries were prepared by the immunoSEQ multiplex PCR assay. TCRdb's version of the immuneACCESS table is confined to in-frame rearrangements and falls short of the full clone set. An unresolved V gene accounts for under half of the shortfall where checked; the remainder is of unknown origin. This sample gives 50,000 to 75,000 clones in total; nearly 95% of them show up just once. The ten top clones hold approximately 2.5% of the sample. The sample consisted of CD8+ T cells from peripheral blood mononuclear cells, taken in the third trimester of pregnancy. These receptor sequences come from a female donor with multiple sclerosis, enrolled in a pregnancy study.

This clone was picked up one time. This rearrangement joins TRBV10-2 to TRBJ1-1; 7 nucleotides line up with TRBD1. V trimming: 4 bases; J trimming: 2 bases; junction bases outside the gene matches: 4. The CDR3 has 14 residues. Germline CDR1 reads WSHSY; CDR2 reads SAAADI. The CDR3 reads CASSGGTVNTEAFF. The CDR3 bases are TGCGCCAGCAGTGGCGGGACAGTAAACACTGAAGCTTTCTTT.

The chain employs TRBV9 and TRBJ2-1, with TRBD2 matching over 14 bases. This CDR3 comprises 17 residues. J gave up 10 bases and V 3 bases, and 12 bases lay outside the gene matches. Germline CDR1 is SGDLS and CDR2 is YYNGEE. Here the CDR3 reads CASSAWKTSGRVGEQFF. The CDR3 bases are TGTGCCAGCAGCGCCTGGAAGACTAGCGGGAGGGTCGGGGAGCAGTTCTTC.